This TCR beta chain stems from a study of a mutant IDH1 vaccine in newly diagnosed glioma (dated by TCRdb to the early 2020s). In the study overall: Of the approximately 35 treated patients, 62.5% were male and approximately 40% were female, and a mean age of approximately 40 years was recorded. Prior to enrollment, standard therapy consisting of radiotherapy alone, temozolomide alone, or radiochemotherapy with temozolomide had been administered to patients, with the combination being received by most patients. Peripheral blood was collected at six visits: V03 (baseline), V05, V07, V10, V12 and V13. Longitudinal TCRB deep sequencing was done for some 26 treated patients, wherever samples were available for exploratory analyses.

The time point label for this specimen denotes: baseline, week 1 (first vaccination visit). The sample's treatment or condition label, in plain terms: pre-vaccination baseline after standard-of-care therapy. The donors had newly diagnosed IDH1-mutant astrocytomas of WHO grade 3 or 4 that showed loss of nuclear ATRX. The samples were drawn from NOA16, a multicentre, single-arm, open-label phase I trial in Germany that tested a mutant IDH1 peptide vaccine in humans for the first time. Visit V03 blood draws served as the baseline sample for immunogenicity testing. The DNeasy Blood and Tissue Kit was used to extract genomic DNA from EDTA blood for TCRB sequencing. Beyond this particular receptor, the publication reports: Pseudoprogression seemed to be unrelated to changes in the top peripheral T cell clonotypes found by TCRB sequencing. Vaccine-induced immune responses across multiple MHC alleles were detected in about 93% of patients. The authors noted that analyses of patient blood samples could not be reproduced because of sample limitations. Availability determined which PBMC samples were chosen for TCRB deep sequencing.

The method behind the library was the immunoSEQ multiplex PCR assay. The hsTCRB Kit was used according to the manufacturer's protocol to amplify rearranged TCR beta chain sequences. TCRB libraries were sequenced on an Illumina MiSeq. Regarding the original processing steps: The proprietary platform of the kit vendor was used for demultiplexing, trimming and gene mapping. The table comes from immuneACCESS by way of TCRdb, which keeps in-frame sequences with V and J called. Part of the clones is missing from these tables; in studies checked, under half for an unresolved V gene and the rest for unknown reasons. The V and J calls and clone size come from that table; D and trimming were worked out from the DNA. This sample is represented by 59,000 or so clones; about 90% of them were singletons. Over 2.5% of the sample goes to the ten largest clones. In regard to this clone: The clone's antigen remains unknown. No qualities accompany the bases; no much larger clone lies one base away.

CDR1 and CDR2 are drawn from the germline V gene: SGHTA, FQGTGA. The trim is 3 bases for V and 0 bases for J, with a gap of 11 bases between the germline ends. Its CDR3 holds 15 amino acids, cysteine through phenylalanine. Only the CDR3 portion is preserved as DNA: 45 bases, with reading frame beginning at the first base. The chain couples TRBV7-3 to TRBJ1-1, with the D gene not clear enough to name. The source was PBMCs, collected from a glioma patient treated with radiotherapy, temozolomide or both. This receptor was obtained from a man aged 45-60 years with glioma. Here the CDR3 is given as CASSLGKLVNTEAFF. The nucleotides read TGTGCCAGCAGCTTGGGAAAATTAGTGAACACTGAAGCTTTCTTT.